The rows below give T cell receptor beta chains drawn from one sample of a study of vaccination and CD4 T cells after COVID-19. TCRdb reanalysed the PCR reads using MiXCR and keeps one entry per CDR3 protein. The sample records fewer than 20,000 distinct CDR3 sequences, roughly 43% being singletons. Which antigens these TCRs recognize remains unknown. Sample: CD4+ T cells from blood, cultured in vitro, taken before SARS-CoV-2 vaccination. Receptors originate from a human donor who had recovered from COVID-19. CDR3s include the opening cysteine and the closing phenylalanine or tryptophan. Each record gives: V gene, clone size, CDR3 length, J gene, D gene, CDR3 protein, CDR3 DNA. A D gene is named only where the DNA matches it firmly. Clone size is shown for a subset of rows, as once, few, many or a class of expanded clone.

TRBV7-2	.	13	TRBJ2-1	.	CASSNRLRNEQFF	TGTGCCAGCAGCAACCGTCTCCGGAATGAGCAGTTCTTC
TRBV15	.	17	TRBJ2-7	TRBD2	CATSREELAGGPPEQYF	TGTGCCACCAGCAGAGAAGAATTAGCGGGAGGGCCTCCCGAGCAGTACTTC
TRBV6-1	.	14	TRBJ1-2	TRBD1	CASSRGQGTHGYTF	TGTGCCAGCAGCCGGGGACAGGGGACCCATGGCTACACCTTC
TRBV11-3	few	18	TRBJ2-3	TRBD2	CASSLDVLLAGGTDTQYF	TGTGCCAGCAGCTTAGATGTCTTGCTAGCGGGGGGCACAGATACGCAGTATTTT
TRBV5-1	.	17	TRBJ2-7	TRBD2	CASSFKRGSGGLGEQYF	TGCGCCAGCAGCTTTAAGAGGGGTAGCGGGGGCCTTGGCGAGCAGTACTTC
TRBV6-2/TRBV6-3	few	16	TRBJ2-2	.	CASRSTGLMNTGELFF	TGTGCCAGCAGGAGCACGGGACTCATGAACACCGGGGAGCTGTTTTTT
TRBV7-9	.	13	TRBJ2-3	.	CASSLIQGDTQYF	TGTGCCAGCAGCTTGATTCAGGGAGATACGCAGTATTTT
TRBV6-1	.	12	TRBJ1-1	TRBD1	CATRQGPTEAFF	TGTGCCACTCGACAGGGTCCCACTGAAGCTTTCTTT
TRBV12-3/TRBV12-4	medium-sized	12	TRBJ1-2	TRBD1	CASSEQGAGYTF	TGTGCCAGCAGTGAACAGGGGGCTGGCTACACCTTC
TRBV12-3/TRBV12-4	.	14	TRBJ1-2	.	CASSLQGWVGGYTF	TGTGCCAGCAGTTTGCAGGGTTGGGTAGGGGGCTACACCTTC
TRBV11-3	.	14	TRBJ2-3	.	CASSRRGGTDTQYF	TGTGCCAGCAGCCGCAGGGGAGGCACAGATACGCAGTATTTT
TRBV6-2/TRBV6-3	.	12	TRBJ2-7	TRBD1	CASSRTGDEQYF	TGTGCCAGCAGTCGGACAGGGGACGAGCAGTACTTC
TRBV30	once	14	TRBJ1-2	.	CAWSVFGQLYGYTF	TGTGCCTGGAGTGTTTTCGGACAGCTGTATGGCTACACCTTC
TRBV6-2/TRBV6-3	few	12	TRBJ1-2	.	CASSNQVRGYTF	TGTGCCAGCAGTAACCAAGTACGGGGCTACACCTTC
TRBV14	.	11	TRBJ1-1	.	CASSHGPEAFF	TGTGCCAGCAGCCACGGCCCTGAAGCTTTCTTT
TRBV30	.	15	TRBJ1-6	.	CAWSVVTGHNSPLHF	TGTGCCTGGAGTGTCGTGACAGGACATAATTCACCCCTCCACTTT
TRBV7-2	.	14	TRBJ1-2	.	CASSFGQDRYGYTF	TGTGCCAGCAGCTTTGGGCAGGACCGCTATGGCTACACCTTC
TRBV20-1	.	12	TRBJ1-1	TRBD1	CSANPTGEETFF	TGCAGTGCTAACCCGACAGGGGAGGAAACTTTCTTT
TRBV2	.	14	TRBJ1-1	TRBD1	CASTRGQLNTEAFF	TGTGCCAGCACAAGGGGACAGCTGAACACTGAAGCTTTCTTT
TRBV7-8	.	15	TRBJ2-7	TRBD2	CASSFRTSGSYEQYF	TGTGCCAGCAGCTTCAGGACTAGCGGGAGCTACGAGCAGTACTTC
TRBV29-1	.	11	TRBJ1-2	.	CSVDRDTGYTF	TGCAGCGTCGACCGGGACACAGGCTACACCTTC
TRBV7-2	few	18	TRBJ2-5	TRBD2	CASSSQSLAGGTIGTQYF	TGTGCCAGCAGTTCGCAGAGTCTAGCGGGGGGGACCATTGGGACCCAGTACTTC
TRBV5-4	.	14	TRBJ1-1	.	CASSSARRNTEAFF	TGTGCCAGCAGCTCTGCTCGACGGAACACTGAAGCTTTCTTT
TRBV4-3	.	14	TRBJ1-2	.	CASSHSDRNYGYTF	TGCGCCAGCAGCCATTCGGACAGAAACTATGGCTACACCTTC
TRBV20-1	.	14	TRBJ1-6	.	CSATPGLHNSPLHF	TGCAGTGCTACCCCGGGACTCCATAATTCACCCCTCCACTTT
TRBV11-2	.	15	TRBJ2-7	TRBD1	CASSLVVRGTYEQYF	TGTGCCAGCAGCTTAGTAGTCAGGGGGACCTACGAGCAGTACTTC
TRBV4-1	once	11	TRBJ2-4	.	CASSQQDIQYF	TGCGCCAGCAGCCAACAAGACATTCAGTACTTC
TRBV4-1	.	17	TRBJ2-3	TRBD2	CASSQVSSGGSTDTQYF	TGCGCCAGCAGCCAAGTGAGTAGCGGGGGTAGCACAGATACGCAGTATTTT
TRBV7-9	few	16	TRBJ1-2	.	CASSPDRWDANYGYTF	TGTGCCAGCAGCCCCGACAGGTGGGATGCTAACTATGGCTACACCTTC
TRBV2	.	14	TRBJ2-3	.	CASANGRGTDTQYF	TGTGCCAGTGCTAATGGTAGGGGCACAGATACGCAGTATTTT
TRBV7-5	.	16	TRBJ2-1	.	CISVSEAAKDGNEQFF	.
TRBV7-3	once	14	TRBJ2-3	.	CASSPSGTTDTQYF	TGTGCCAGCAGCCCGAGCGGTACCACAGATACGCAGTATTTT
TRBV7-9	.	16	TRBJ2-6	TRBD2	CASSLGGEAGANVLTF	TGCGCCAGCAGCTTGGGAGGGGAGGCTGGGGCCAACGTCCTGACTTTC
TRBV11-1	.	14	TRBJ1-1	.	CASSRGEGDTEAYF	TGTGCCAGCAGTCGTGGGGAAGGGGACACTGAAGCTTACTTT
TRBV20-1	.	14	TRBJ1-2	TRBD1	CSAHGQDVYYGHTF	TGCAGTGCCCACGGACAGGATGTGTACTATGGCCACACCTTC
TRBV7-2	few	15	TRBJ1-5	.	CASSFAGNSNQPQHF	TGTGCCAGCAGCTTTGCAGGGAATAGCAATCAGCCCCAGCATTTT
TRBV28	.	12	TRBJ2-3	.	CASSSTTDTQYF	TGTGCCAGCAGCAGTACCACAGATACGCAGTATTTT
TRBV6-5	few	17	TRBJ1-1	.	CASSSFSRGARDTEAFF	TGTGCCAGCAGTTCCTTTTCCCGGGGGGCGCGAGACACTGAAGCTTTCTTT
TRBV20-1	.	15	TRBJ1-1	.	CSASPGPLSITEAFF	TGCAGTGCTAGTCCCGGGCCCCTCTCTATCACTGAAGCTTTCTTT
TRBV20-1	few	13	TRBJ1-6	.	CSAHLVNNSPLHF	TGCAGTGCCCACCTAGTTAATAATTCACCCCTCCACTTT
TRBV6-2/TRBV6-3	.	15	TRBJ1-5	.	CASSRGRSEVQPQHF	TGTGCCAGCAGTCGGGGACGGTCAGAGGTTCAGCCCCAGCATTTT
TRBV2	.	15	TRBJ1-6	.	CASSEQAGYNSPLHF	TGTGCCAGCAGTGAGCAAGCAGGATATAATTCACCCCTCCACTTT
TRBV7-3	.	14	TRBJ2-1	.	CASSQVASNNEQFF	TGTGCCAGCAGTCAGGTGGCCTCAAACAATGAGCAGTTCTTC
TRBV27	.	16	TRBJ1-1	.	CASSLWDGTKGTEAFF	TGTGCCAGCAGTTTGTGGGACGGAACCAAAGGCACTGAAGCTTTCTTT
TRBV20-1	large	12	TRBJ2-5	.	CSARPQAETQYF	TGCAGTGCTAGGCCGCAGGCCGAGACCCAGTACTTC
TRBV7-2	.	14	TRBJ1-2	TRBD1	CASSLEETGVGYTF	TGTGCCAGCAGCTTGGAAGAGACAGGGGTCGGCTACACCTTC
TRBV10-3	.	12	TRBJ2-7	.	CAISEGGYEQYF	TGTGCCATCAGTGAGGGGGGGTACGAGCAGTACTTC
TRBV7-2	.	15	TRBJ2-2	.	CASSWGLSGSGELFF	TGTGCCAGCAGCTGGGGGTTAAGTGGCTCCGGGGAGCTGTTTTTT
TRBV29-1	.	12	TRBJ2-1	TRBD1	CSVDNRQGEQFF	TGCAGCGTGGATAATAGACAGGGTGAGCAGTTCTTC
TRBV6-2/TRBV6-3	.	10	TRBJ2-7	.	CATGGYEQYF	TGTGCCACTGGAGGCTACGAGCAGTACTTC
TRBV6-1	.	15	TRBJ2-3	.	CASSPRDGSTDTQYF	TGTGCCAGCAGTCCCCGGGACGGTAGCACAGATACGCAGTATTTT
TRBV18	.	16	TRBJ1-1	TRBD1	CASSPLVQGVNTEAFF	TGTGCCAGCTCACCCCTCGTACAGGGGGTGAACACTGAAGCTTTCTTT
TRBV6-2/TRBV6-3	.	12	TRBJ2-2	.	CASRTGVMELFF	TGTGCCAGCAGGACCGGTGTAATGGAGCTGTTTTTT
TRBV7-2	.	17	TRBJ2-2	.	CASSLTMTLRVTGELFF	TGTGCCAGCAGCTTAACGATGACGCTGCGGGTCACCGGGGAGCTGTTTTTT
TRBV11-1	.	14	TRBJ2-2	TRBD1	CASSSARGTGELFF	TGTGCCAGCAGCTCGGCCAGGGGGACCGGGGAGCTGTTTTTT
TRBV12-3/TRBV12-4	medium-sized	15	TRBJ2-5	TRBD2	CASSLGGGAGETQYF	TGTGCCAGCAGTTTAGGCGGGGGGGCCGGGGAGACCCAGTACTTC